These T cell receptor beta chains were read from a single sample in a study of blood T cell repertoires in COVID-19. This table comes from immunoSEQ multiplex PCR, and its TCRdb copy is limited to in-frame clones, with some not included. The repertoire holds more than 150,000 clones, with around four fifths as singletons. The material sequenced was peripheral blood. The receptors were gathered from a woman aged 25 to 39 with acute or convalescent COVID-19. Each CDR3 is given with its conserved first and last residue. A D gene is named only where the DNA matches it firmly. A row's size may be missing; if present it is once, few, many or a size class.

V gene	D gene	clone size	J gene	CDR3 DNA	CDR3 protein
TRBV4-1	TRBD1	once	TRBJ2-1	TGCGCCAGCAGCCAAGGACAGGGGGCGCGAAATGAGCAGTTCTTC	CASSQGQGARNEQFF
TRBV19	.	.	TRBJ2-5	TGTGCCAGTAGGGAAACAGGGGGAGGGGAGACCCAGTACTTC	CASRETGGGETQYF
TRBV7-9	TRBD2	.	TRBJ2-1	TGTGCCAGCAGCTTAATACGCGGGGGCGGACTAGCGTACTACAATGAGCAGTTCTTC	CASSLIRGGGLAYYNEQFF
TRBV12-3/TRBV12-4	.	.	TRBJ1-6	TGTGCCAGCAGTCGGGACACAAGGTCACCCCTCCACTTT	CASSRDTRSPLHF
TRBV6-4	TRBD2	once	TRBJ2-3	TGTGCCAGCAGTGACTCGAGCGGGGGCACAGATACGCAGTATTTT	CASSDSSGGTDTQYF
TRBV9	.	.	TRBJ2-5	TGTGCCAGCAGCGTAGAGACAGAAGAGACCCAGTACTTC	CASSVETEETQYF
TRBV10-2	.	.	TRBJ2-6	TGCGCCAGCCAGGGGAGGGCTGGGGCCAACGTCCTGACTTTC	CASQGRAGANVLTF
TRBV6-4	.	few	TRBJ1-5	TGTGCCAGCAGTGACAGGGCAGGGGGCAATCAGCCCCAGCATTTT	CASSDRAGGNQPQHF
TRBV7-2	.	.	TRBJ2-5	TGTGCCAGCAGCTTAATGGGGGGTCGGACCCAGTACTTC	CASSLMGGRTQYF
TRBV5-1	.	few	TRBJ2-7	TGCGCCAGCAACCCTTGGGGGGGCAGCTCCTACGAGCAGTACTTC	CASNPWGGSSYEQYF
TRBV11-2	.	once	TRBJ1-1	TGTGCCAGCAGCTTACAGCCCCAGGGGTACACTGAAGCTTTCTTT	CASSLQPQGYTEAFF
TRBV29-1	.	.	TRBJ1-4	TGCAGCGTTGGAGGGAGGTCAGGCGTTAATGAAAAACTGTTTTTT	CSVGGRSGVNEKLFF
TRBV5-1	.	.	TRBJ2-5	TGCGCCAGCAGCTTGGGTGCCCCGGGGGTAGAGACCCAGTACTTC	CASSLGAPGVETQYF
TRBV7-9	.	.	TRBJ2-1	TGTGCCAGCAGCTATTTGAAGCAGAGGAATGAGCAGTTCTTC	CASSYLKQRNEQFF
TRBV7-9	TRBD1	.	TRBJ2-2	TGTGCCAGCAGCTTTGGAACGGGACAGGGGAACACCGGGGAGCTGTTTTTT	CASSFGTGQGNTGELFF
TRBV14	.	.	TRBJ2-7	TGTGCCAGCAGCCTCTTTAGCGCCCTATTAAACGAGCAGTACTTC	CASSLFSALLNEQYF
TRBV5-1	.	.	TRBJ2-1	TGCGCCAGCAGCCCCCGACAGACCCGGCCCATGGTCTTC	CASSPRQTRPMVF
TRBV28	.	.	TRBJ2-2	TGTGCCAGCGCGCATATCGGGGAGCTGTTTTTT	CASAHIGELFF
TRBV7-2	TRBD2	once	TRBJ2-3	TGTGCCAGCAGCCCTTTTGGAAGCGGGGGAAAAGATACGCAGTATTTT	CASSPFGSGGKDTQYF
TRBV30	TRBD1	.	TRBJ1-6	TGTGCCTGGAGAGGACCAGCAGGGGGCAGTTCACCCCTCCACTTT	CAWRGPAGGSSPLHF
TRBV7-2	TRBD1	.	TRBJ2-5	TGTGCCAGCAGCATTAGGACAGGGGGCCGGGAGACCCAGTACTTC	CASSIRTGGRETQYF
TRBV2	TRBD1	.	TRBJ2-2	TGTGCCAGCAGAGCGACAGGGGCTAACACCGGGGAGCTGTTTTTT	CASRATGANTGELFF
TRBV6-2/TRBV6-3	.	.	TRBJ2-1	TGTGCCAGCAGTCGTAAAGGTCGACACGGGTTCTTC	CASSRKGRHGFF
TRBV27	.	.	TRBJ2-3	TGTGCCAGCAGTCCCGGACAGCCGAAGATCACAGATACGCAGTATTTT	CASSPGQPKITDTQYF
TRBV4-3	TRBD2	.	TRBJ2-2	TGCGCCAGCAGCCAAGACTGGTTCGGTGGAGCTAGCGGGAGGAGGAACACCGGGGAGCTGTTTTTT	CASSQDWFGGASGRRNTGELFF
TRBV30	.	.	TRBJ1-6	TGTGCCTGGAAGGTCGCAGGGGCGCTATCTTCACCCCTCCACTTT	CAWKVAGALSSPLHF
TRBV27	TRBD1	.	TRBJ1-6	TGTGCCAGCAGTTTAAGTTTCGGCAGGGGGAATTCACCCCTCCACTTT	CASSLSFGRGNSPLHF
TRBV7-2	.	.	TRBJ2-7	TGTGCCAGCAGCTTAGGTCGGTGGGAGCAGTACTTC	CASSLGRWEQYF
TRBV7-2	.	.	TRBJ2-5	TGTGCCAGCAGTGAAGGGGGAATCAAAGAGACCCAGTACTTC	CASSEGGIKETQYF
TRBV6-5	.	.	TRBJ2-5	TGTGCCAGCAGCAACAGGGTGGCTGGGGAGACCCAGTACTTC	CASSNRVAGETQYF
TRBV5-4	.	.	TRBJ1-2	TGTGCCAGCAGCTTGGCGGACAGCCAGAACTATGGCTACACCTTC	CASSLADSQNYGYTF
TRBV6-5	TRBD1	.	TRBJ2-5	TGTGCCAGCAGATTGGTCAGGGGGCGCCAAGAGACCCAGTACTTC	CASRLVRGRQETQYF
TRBV27	.	.	TRBJ1-2	TGTGCCAGCAGTTTATCCGGGACACTCAGCGGCTACACCTTC	CASSLSGTLSGYTF
TRBV19	.	.	TRBJ2-3	TGTGCCAGTTCCGGGTACCAGGGGAACACAGATACGCAGTATTTT	CASSGYQGNTDTQYF
TRBV6-5	.	.	TRBJ2-1	TGTGCCAGCAGTTACTCTCCAAGTGGCGAGCAGTTCTTC	CASSYSPSGEQFF
TRBV27	.	once	TRBJ2-2	TGTGCCAGCAGCTTCTACACCGGGGAGCTGTTTTTT	CASSFYTGELFF
TRBV19	TRBD2	few	TRBJ2-2	TGTGCCAGTAGGGCGGGGGATAACCGTTGGGCCGGGGAGCTGTTTTTT	CASRAGDNRWAGELFF
TRBV30	.	.	TRBJ1-1	TGTGCCTGGAGTGTACAGTCAGGGAAGGCTTTCTTT	CAWSVQSGKAFF
TRBV5-4	TRBD1	.	TRBJ2-2	TGTGCCAGCAGCCAATTACAGGGGATGGGCGGGGAGCTGTTTTTT	CASSQLQGMGGELFF
TRBV4-3	.	.	TRBJ1-2	TGCGCCAGCAGCCATCTACAGGGATCAGTTAATGGCTACACCTTC	CASSHLQGSVNGYTF
TRBV4-2	TRBD1	.	TRBJ1-2	TGTGCCAGCAGCCAACCACAGGGGGAGTTAGACTATGGCTACACCTTC	CASSQPQGELDYGYTF